The next 30 T cell receptor beta chains were all read from a single sample in a study of T cell changes during pregnancy in multiple sclerosis. The method was immunoSEQ multiplex PCR; TCRdb's version includes in-frame clones alone and lacks a portion of them. The top ten clones hold more than 2.5% of a sample with tens of thousands of clones, approximately 92% of them seen once. Here the sequenced sample was peripheral blood, taken in the second trimester of pregnancy. These receptors were taken from a female donor in good health, enrolled as a control in a pregnancy study.

A few counts support this clone. This rearrangement joins TRBV4-1 to TRBJ1-3, with D hard to call. This CDR3 comprises 14 residues. Germline V gene lookup returns CDR1 MGHRA and CDR2 YSYEKL. Trimming shortened V by 1 base and J by 4 bases, and 8 bases separated the two germline ends. Written as DNA, the CDR3 is TGCGCCAGCAGCCAAGTCCCTCCGGGAAACACCATATATTTT. Translation gives CASSQVPPGNTIYF.

The rearrangement joins TRBV27 to TRBJ2-7, with D maybe TRBD2 (5 bases). Trimming took 6 bases from V and 2 from J, leaving 11 bases between them. This CDR3 comprises 13 residues. CDR1 is MNHEY, CDR2 SMNVEV, per germline (reference sequence). CDR3 coding DNA: TGTGCCAGCAGGACCAGCGGCGCCTACGAGCAGTACTTC. This codes for CASRTSGAYEQYF.

The DNA for the CDR3 is TGCGCCAGCAGCCAATCCGGGGGGCGCAGGGCCAAGGACTATGGCTACACCTTC. Translating it yields CASSQSGGRRAKDYGYTF. The rearrangement joins TRBV4-1 to TRBJ1-2; D might be TRBD1 (6 bases). This CDR3 region has 18 residues. V dropped 2 bases and J dropped 3 bases, with 22 bases sitting between them. From germline, CDR1 is MGHRA and CDR2 YSYEKL.

The chain couples TRBV7-3 to TRBJ2-2; possibly TRBD1 for D (5 bases). From germline, CDR1 is SGHTA and CDR2 FQGTGA. The CDR3 totals 14 residues. V lost 8 bases, J lost 6 bases, and 16 bases lay in between. The CDR3 nucleotides read TGTGCCAGCTTCGTCCGACAGATGCCCGGGGAGCTGTTTTTT. Translation: CASFVRQMPGELFF.

This chain uses TRBV19 with TRBJ1-2; 8 nucleotides match TRBD1. Germline values: CDR1 LNHDA, CDR2 SQIVND (reference sequence). The junction had 9 bases not matched to a gene; V was cut back by 3 bases and J by 9 bases. This CDR3 region has 14 residues. In nucleotides, the CDR3 is TGTGCCAGTAGTATGGGGACAGGAACTATGCGCTACACCTTC. This codes for CASSMGTGTMRYTF.

CDR3 in DNA: TGTGCCAGCAGCTTAGGGGCAGGGGGTGAAGCTTTCTTT. It is translated as CASSLGAGGEAFF. V is TRBV7-6 and J is TRBJ1-1; TRBD1 matches 7 bases. This CDR3 comprises 13 residues. V shed 1 base and J 7 bases; nucleotides not matched to a gene: 3. Germline values: CDR1 SGHVS, CDR2 FNYEAQ. The full variable domain, its missing parts supplied by reference TRBV7-6 and TRBJ1-1, is GAGVSQSPRYKVTKRGQDVALRCDPISGHVSLYWYRQALGQGPEFLTYFNYEAQQDKSGLPNDRFSAERPEGSISTLTIQRTEQRDSAMYRCASSLGAGGEAFFGQGTRLTVV.

The chain joins TRBV7-3 to TRBJ2-1; 14 nucleotides align to TRBD2. Germline CDR1 reads SGHTA; CDR2 reads FQGTGA. Losses at the gene ends were 5 bases for V and 12 bases for J; bases not matched to a gene: 9. The CDR3 loop spans 15 amino acids. The CDR3: CASSKGLAGVRGQFF. The DNA of the CDR3 is TGTGCCAGCAGCAAGGGACTAGCGGGAGTTCGAGGGCAGTTCTTC.

V and J are TRBV2 and TRBJ2-7; TRBD1 agrees at 8 bases. Germline CDR1 SNHLY, CDR2 FYNNEI. CDR3 length: 15 amino acids. V trimming: 5 bases; J trimming: 6 bases; junction bases outside the gene matches: 12. CDR3 coding DNA: TGTGCCAGCAGTCAGGACAGGGTAGGAGTGCGCGAGCAGTACTTC. Encoded protein: CASSQDRVGVREQYF. Looking up the rest from reference TRBV2 and TRBJ2-7 gives the full variable domain: EPEVTQTPSHQVTQMGQEVILRCVPISNHLYFYWYRQILGQKVEFLVSFYNNEISEKSEIFDDQFSVERPDGSNFTLKIRSTKLEDSAMYFCASSQDRVGVREQYFGPGTRLTVT.

The chain carries TRBV7-6 and TRBJ2-1, with 9 bases identical to TRBD2. The germline V gene has CDR1 SGHVS and CDR2 FNYEAQ. V lost 1 base to trimming and J lost 1 base; unmatched junction nucleotides: 5. This CDR3 is built from 17 residues. Here the CDR3 reads CASSLEPSGDSYNEQFF. The CDR3 nucleotides read TGTGCCAGCAGCTTAGAGCCTAGCGGGGATTCCTACAATGAGCAGTTCTTC.

This clone occurred once. V is TRBV19 and J is TRBJ1-3; 7 positions match TRBD1. Germline lookup yields CDR1 LNHDA and CDR2 SQIVND (reference sequence). V trimming: 5 bases; J trimming: 1 base; junction bases outside the gene matches: 8. This CDR3 spans 16 amino acids. CDR3 nucleotides: TGTGCCAGTAGTCCACCCCAGGGGGTATCTGGAAACACCATATATTTT. Encoded protein: CASSPPQGVSGNTIYF.

The chain is built from TRBV30 and TRBJ2-3; 9 nucleotides align to TRBD2. Germline V CDR1 and CDR2: GTSNPN, SVGIG (reference sequence). V dropped 0 bases and J dropped 6; count of bases not matched to a gene: 4. This CDR3 has 14 residues. CDR3 sequence reads: CAWSVGLATDTQYF. The DNA of the CDR3 is TGTGCCTGGAGTGTAGGACTAGCGACTGATACGCAGTATTTT.

CDR3 sequence: CASSLQGIAYEQYF. Written as DNA, the CDR3 is TGTGCCAGCAGCTTACAGGGGATAGCCTACGAGCAGTACTTC. The chain recombines TRBV5-6 with TRBJ2-7; 7 bases line up with TRBD1. Germline CDR1 and CDR2: SGHDT and YYEEEE. With V trimmed by 2 bases and J by 2 bases, 4 bases remained unmatched. The CDR3 covers 14 residues.

The V call is TRBV10-3, the J call TRBJ2-3; 12 bases agree with TRBD2. V shed 10 bases, J shed 5 bases, and the junction held 16 bases outside the gene matches. The germline CDR1 and CDR2 sequences are ENHRY and SYGVKD. The CDR3 sequence is 17 residues long. CDR3 DNA: TGTGCCACGAGGGCCCTGACTAGCGGGAGTCGAAAAGATACGCAGTATTTT. This sequence encodes CATRALTSGSRKDTQYF.

The V call is TRBV5-8, the J call TRBJ1-5; D not resolved. The CDR3 consists of 12 residues. Germline assignment: CDR1 SGHTS and CDR2 YDEGEE. V lost 4 bases and J lost 9, with 11 bases in between. For the CDR3, the DNA is TGTGCCAGCAGCCTGGGCAGAGGGCCCCAGCATTTT. Amino acids: CASSLGRGPQHF.

The V gene is TRBV6-6, the J gene TRBJ1-1; 8 bases are shared with TRBD1. The J segment lost 4 bases and the V segment lost 7 bases, leaving 8 bases of the junction unmatched. This CDR3 spans 14 amino acids. Germline CDR1 and CDR2: MNHNY and SVGAGI (reference sequence). CDR3 sequence (DNA): TGTGCCAGCATATCAATCGGACAGGGCACTGAAGCTTTCTTT. This encodes CASISIGQGTEAFF.

This chain connects TRBV15 to TRBJ2-1; the match to TRBD2 covers 10 bases. Losses at the gene ends were 1 base for V and 0 bases for J; bases not matched to a gene: 6. The CDR3 totals 18 residues. CDR1 is LNHNV and CDR2 is YYDKDF in the germline V gene (reference sequence). DNA for the CDR3: TGTGCCACCAGCAGAGGTAGCGGGGGGCCGAGCTCCTACAATGAGCAGTTCTTC. Its protein product is CATSRGSGGPSSYNEQFF.

The genes are TRBV25-1 and TRBJ2-7; D is ambiguous. Deletions cut 5 bases from V and 2 bases from J, with 19 bases between. The germline CDR1 and CDR2 sequences are MGHDK and SYGVNS. The CDR3 covers 16 residues. CDR3 sequence: CASSPLGSLNPYEQYF. The CDR3 nucleotides are TGTGCCAGCAGTCCCCTAGGCTCCCTGAACCCCTACGAGCAGTACTTC.

The chain uses TRBV5-1 and TRBJ2-1; 9 bases line up with TRBD2. The ends lost 0 bases at V and 5 bases at J; junction bases unmatched: 6. There are 16 residues in the CDR3. CDR1 SGHRS and CDR2 YFSETQ come from the germline V gene. Here the CDR3 reads CASSLVFGTSHNEQFF. CDR3 in DNA: TGCGCCAGCAGCTTGGTTTTTGGGACTAGCCACAATGAGCAGTTCTTC. Supplemented by reference TRBV5-1 and TRBJ2-1, the full variable domain reads KAGVTQTPRYLIKTRGQQVTLSCSPISGHRSVSWYQQTPGQGLQFLFEYFSETQRNKGNFPGRFSGRQFSNSRSEMNVSTLELGDSALYLCASSLVFGTSHNEQFFGPGTRLTVL.

J is TRBJ2-5 and V is TRBV9; TRBD1 matches at 7 bases. J gave up 2 bases and V 3 bases, and 1 base lay outside the gene matches. The V gene's germline CDR1 is SGDLS and CDR2 YYNGEE. The CDR3 is made up of 13 amino acids. The CDR3 DNA sequence: TGTGCCAGCAGCGCGACAGGGCAAGAGACCCAGTACTTC. Translated: CASSATGQETQYF.

J is TRBJ1-6 and V is TRBV9; 9 nucleotides align to TRBD1. There are 14 residues in the CDR3. CDR1 and CDR2 (germline): SGDLS, YYNGEE. Trimming removed 3 bases from V and 11 bases from J; junction bases left unmatched: 6. The CDR3 reads CASSARDRAAPLHF. CDR3 nucleotide sequence: TGTGCCAGCAGCGCGCGGGACAGGGCGGCACCCCTCCACTTT.

The chain is built from TRBV10-3 and TRBJ2-5; tentative D call: TRBD2 (5 bases). The V end was cut by 8 bases, the J end by 5 bases, with 15 bases between. Per the germline V gene, CDR1 is ENHRY and CDR2 is SYGVKD. The CDR3 is 13 amino acids. The CDR3 sequence is CAIQDSRRETQYF. In DNA, the CDR3 is TGTGCCATCCAGGACTCGAGGAGGGAGACCCAGTACTTC.

This clone appeared once. The V and J genes are TRBV28 and TRBJ1-2; TRBD1 might be the D (6 bases). V lost 4 bases to trimming and J lost 8 bases, with 17 bases between them. This CDR3 region has 14 residues. CDR1 is MDHEN, CDR2 SYDVKM, per germline. The CDR3: CASSSRGGSGGYTF. The DNA of the CDR3 is TGTGCCAGCAGTTCACGGGGGGGCAGTGGGGGCTACACCTTC.

The chain carries TRBV5-5 and TRBJ2-3, with TRBD2 matching over 7 bases. V lost 10 bases to trimming and J lost 5 bases; unmatched junction nucleotides: 1. Germline CDR1 SGHKS, CDR2 YYEKEE (reference sequence). The CDR3 totals 10 residues. CDR3 amino acids: CAWGGDTQYF. CDR3 nucleotides: TGTGCCTGGGGGGGAGATACGCAGTATTTT.

V is TRBV5-4 and J is TRBJ1-2, with D tentatively TRBD1 (6 bases). Germline values: CDR1 SGHNT, CDR2 YYREEE (reference sequence). The CDR3 extends over 14 amino acids. V was cut by 2 bases and J by 0 bases, with 8 bases left in between. The CDR3 reads CASSLNRANYGYTF. The CDR3, as DNA: TGTGCCAGCAGCTTAAACAGGGCTAACTATGGCTACACCTTC. Drawing the rest from reference TRBV5-4 and TRBJ1-2, the complete variable domain is ETGVTQSPTHLIKTRGQQVTLRCSSQSGHNTVSWYQQALGQGPQFIFQYYREEENGRGNFPPRFSGLQFPNYSSELNVNALELDDSALYLCASSLNRANYGYTFGSGTRLTVV.

The V gene is TRBV6-5, the J gene TRBJ1-3, with D maybe TRBD1 (6 bases). The CDR3 is made up of 15 amino acids. Germline lookup yields CDR1 MNHEY and CDR2 SVGAGI. The germline V and J ends were trimmed by 7 bases and 1 base, with 14 bases remaining between them. CDR3 nucleotide sequence: TGTGCCAGCATCCGGGACACCCATTCTGGAAACACCATATATTTT. This encodes CASIRDTHSGNTIYF.

This clone was seen just once. The chain recombines TRBV7-2 with TRBJ2-7; 8 positions agree with TRBD2. V shed 5 bases and J 6 bases; nucleotides not matched to a gene: 6. Germline CDR1 and CDR2: SGHTA and FQGNSA. CDR3 size: 13 residues. The chain's CDR3 is CASSPREGGEQYF. CDR3 DNA: TGTGCCAGCAGCCCCCGGGAGGGGGGCGAGCAGTACTTC.

The chain couples TRBV9 to TRBJ2-2; D ambiguous. This CDR3 comprises 13 residues. Germline V CDR1 and CDR2: SGDLS, YYNGEE. Trimming took 0 bases from V and 6 from J, leaving 6 bases between them. CDR3 residues: CASSVAVAGELFF. CDR3 nucleotides: TGTGCCAGCAGCGTAGCTGTCGCCGGGGAGCTGTTTTTT.

The rearrangement uses TRBV6-6 and TRBJ2-2; a weak D match, TRBD2 (6 bases). The germline CDR1 and CDR2 sequences are MNHNY and SVGAGI (reference sequence). This CDR3 contains 13 residues. Trimming pared 9 bases from V and 0 bases from J, leaving 8 bases between. As DNA, the CDR3 is TGTGCCAGTCTAGCGACGAACACCGGGGAGCTGTTTTTT. Translation: CASLATNTGELFF.

The rearrangement joins TRBV19 to TRBJ2-7, with D perhaps TRBD1 (6 bases). Germline CDR1 LNHDA, CDR2 SQIVND (reference sequence). Trimming cost V 4 bases and J 1 base, with 11 bases left between them. The CDR3 is 14 residues long. Written as DNA, the CDR3 is TGTGCCAGTAGTACGACAGGCGGATCCTACGAGCAGTACTTC. Its protein is CASSTTGGSYEQYF.

This clone was seen only once. The chain combines TRBV5-1 with TRBJ2-1; D uncertain. The ends were cut back, 2 bases at V and 0 bases at J, with 9 bases in the middle. The CDR3 is made up of 15 amino acids. Germline-derived CDR1 and CDR2 are SGHRS and YFSETQ. This chain's CDR3 is CASSFPVSSYNEQFF. CDR3 in DNA: TGCGCCAGCAGCTTCCCGGTGAGCTCCTACAATGAGCAGTTCTTC. The complete variable domain, with remaining parts taken from reference TRBV5-1 and TRBJ2-1, reads KAGVTQTPRYLIKTRGQQVTLSCSPISGHRSVSWYQQTPGQGLQFLFEYFSETQRNKGNFPGRFSGRQFSNSRSEMNVSTLELGDSALYLCASSFPVSSYNEQFFGPGTRLTVL.